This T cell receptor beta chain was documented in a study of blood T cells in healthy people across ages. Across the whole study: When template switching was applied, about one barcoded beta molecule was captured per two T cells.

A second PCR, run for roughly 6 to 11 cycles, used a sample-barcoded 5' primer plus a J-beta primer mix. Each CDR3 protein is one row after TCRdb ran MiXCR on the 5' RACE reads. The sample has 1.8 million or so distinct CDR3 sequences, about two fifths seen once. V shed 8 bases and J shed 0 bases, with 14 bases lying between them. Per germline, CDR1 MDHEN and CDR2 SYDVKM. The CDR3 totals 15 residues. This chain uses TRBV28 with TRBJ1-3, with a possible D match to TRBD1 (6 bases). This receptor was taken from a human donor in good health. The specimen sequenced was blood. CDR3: CASGGGPISGNTIYF. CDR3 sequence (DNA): TGTGCCAGCGGAGGGGGTCCTATCTCTGGAAACACCATATATTTT.